One sample yielded the 18 T cell receptor beta chains listed below, sequenced in a study of cytomegalovirus exposure and HLA in healthy donors. The PCR had 60 Vbeta and 13 Jbeta primers. The repertoire was sequenced with immunoSEQ multiplex PCR; TCRdb's copy has only in-frame clones and lacks some. The table includes about 110,000 clones, 76% detected once. The sequencing sample was made of PBMCs. The origin of the receptors is a young man in good health and CMV-seropositive.

This clone appeared a few times. The V call is TRBV28, the J call TRBJ2-3; D is uncertain. Trimming removed 5 bases at V and 1 base at J, with 7 bases between. The germline CDR1 and CDR2 sequences are MDHEN and SYDVKM. This CDR3 has 13 amino acids. CDR3 sequence: CASSPPGTDTQYF. The CDR3 coding sequence is TGTGCCAGCAGTCCACCGGGCACAGATACGCAGTATTTT.

Of note for this clone: The germline gene is not matched at one end of the junction; a read error may be the cause. The chain combines TRBV6-1 with TRBJ1-6; the D is unclear. The CDR3 has 15 amino acids. Germline CDR1 and CDR2: MNHNS and SASEGT. The CDR3 coding sequence is TGTGCCATCAGTGCGGTTTGGCAGGTGAATTCACCCCTCCACTTT. This sequence encodes CAISAVWQVNSPLHF.

The chain's CDR3 is CASSQRTGGDGYTF. Written as DNA, the CDR3 is TGTGCCAGCAGCCAACGGACAGGGGGCGATGGCTACACCTTC. This chain uses TRBV9 with TRBJ1-2; TRBD1 matches at 11 bases. V was pared by 4 bases and J by 6 bases, with 5 bases of the junction left unmatched. Germline V CDR1 and CDR2: SGDLS, YYNGEE. CDR3 length: 14 amino acids.

This clone was seen a handful of times. The chain links TRBV28 to TRBJ1-6; tentative D call: TRBD1 (6 bases). This CDR3 spans 15 amino acids. Trimming pared 0 bases from V and 7 bases from J, leaving 10 bases between. Germline-derived CDR1 and CDR2 are MDHEN and SYDVKM. The CDR3 DNA follows: TGTGCCAGCAGTTTATGGACAGGAGAAAATTCACCCCTCCACTTT. It codes for CASSLWTGENSPLHF.

This clone came up a few times. The chain recombines TRBV4-3 with TRBJ2-7, with unresolved D. The CDR3 length is 14 residues. V shed 0 bases and J shed 0 bases, with 6 bases lying between them. Germline assignment: CDR1 LGHNA and CDR2 YSLEER. The DNA of the CDR3 is TGCGCCAGCAGCCAAGAACGGTCCTCCTACGAGCAGTACTTC. It yields the protein CASSQERSSYEQYF.

The chain links TRBV10-1 to TRBJ1-5; D gene unclear. The CDR3 has 16 residues. V was shortened by 7 bases and J by 1 base, with 17 bases between the two germline ends. The V gene's germline CDR1 is WNHNN and CDR2 SYGVQD (reference sequence). The CDR3 loop reads CASILPRVESNQPQHF. The CDR3 DNA follows: TGCGCCAGCATCCTCCCCCGAGTGGAGAGCAATCAGCCCCAGCATTTT.

The CDR3 sequence: CASSLEGRQFYEQYF. The CDR3 DNA sequence: TGTGCCAGCAGCTTAGAAGGGAGGCAGTTTTACGAGCAGTACTTC. This chain links TRBV7-9 with TRBJ2-7; D perhaps matches TRBD2 (6 bases). The ends were cut back, 1 base at V and 4 bases at J, with 14 bases in the middle. CDR1 and CDR2 from the germline V gene are SEHNR and FQNEAQ (reference sequence). The CDR3 is 15 amino acids.

The chain is built from TRBV30 and TRBJ1-4; 7 positions match TRBD1. Germline loops: CDR1 GTSNPN, CDR2 SVGIG (reference sequence). V trimming: 2 bases; J trimming: 5 bases; junction bases outside the gene matches: 14. The CDR3 extends over 17 amino acids. CDR3 coding DNA: TGTGCCTGGAGTAAACGAGGGGGCGGAAGATTCAATGAAAAACTGTTTTTT. Its protein is CAWSKRGGGRFNEKLFF.

This clone has only a few counts. The chain has TRBV18 and TRBJ2-1; weak D call: TRBD1 (5 bases). Trimming left V 6 bases short and J 0 bases short, with 12 bases between. The germline V gene has CDR1 KGHSH and CDR2 LQKENI. This CDR3 spans 15 amino acids. DNA for the CDR3: TGTGCCAGCTCCGAACAGGATAGCTCCTACAATGAGCAGTTCTTC. It yields the protein CASSEQDSSYNEQFF.

This clone was detected only a few times. The genes are TRBV5-4 and TRBJ2-5; TRBD1 might be the D (6 bases). CDR3 length equals 13 residues. CDR1 SGHNT and CDR2 YYREEE come from the germline V gene (reference sequence). The V gene lost 9 bases and the J gene lost 2 bases, with 14 bases spanning the gap. The CDR3 is CATRPQGQETQYF. The CDR3 coding sequence is TGTGCCACCCGGCCCCAGGGGCAAGAGACCCAGTACTTC.

This clone was observed a handful of times. This CDR3 reads CASSQALRQGAYEQYF. The DNA for the CDR3 is TGCGCCAGCAGCCAAGCCCTCAGACAGGGGGCCTACGAGCAGTACTTC. The chain uses TRBV4-1 and TRBJ2-7; TRBD1 matches 9 bases. Germline CDR1 is MGHRA and CDR2 is YSYEKL. The CDR3 consists of 16 residues. V shed 1 base and J 2 bases; nucleotides not matched to a gene: 6.

This chain links TRBV27 with TRBJ2-7; 8 nucleotides match TRBD1. J gave up 1 base and V 4 bases, and 6 bases lay outside the gene matches. Per the germline V gene, CDR1 is MNHEY and CDR2 is SMNVEV (reference sequence). The CDR3 sequence is 15 residues long. The chain's CDR3 is CASSSSGTGSYEQYF. The CDR3 region has the DNA TGTGCCAGCAGTTCCTCCGGGACAGGATCCTACGAGCAGTACTTC.

This chain joins TRBV5-4 and TRBJ1-1; D is perhaps TRBD1 (6 bases). The germline CDR1 and CDR2 sequences are SGHNT and YYREEE (reference sequence). The CDR3 consists of 17 residues. Trimming left V 1 base short and J 0 bases short, with 16 bases between. CDR3 in DNA: TGTGCCAGCAGCTTGTTAGGTGGGGGGGCCTTGAACACTGAAGCTTTCTTT. It codes for CASSLLGGGALNTEAFF.

This sequence joins TRBV29-1 and TRBJ1-2, with 10 bases aligning to TRBD1. CDR3 length: 14 residues. The germline gives CDR1 SQVTM, CDR2 ANQGSEA. V lost 6 bases, J lost 2 bases, and 6 bases stayed unmatched. DNA for the CDR3: TGCAGCGTGGCACCGGGACAGGGGAACTATGGCTACACCTTC. Amino acid sequence: CSVAPGQGNYGYTF.

This clone was seen just once. V usage is TRBV7-2 and J usage is TRBJ2-1; 9 positions agree with TRBD1. Germline V lookup: CDR1 SGHTA, CDR2 FQGNSA. V gave up 2 bases and J gave up 4 bases; unmatched junction bases: 3. CDR3 size: 15 residues. This CDR3 is CASSLRGQGYNEQFF. For the CDR3, the DNA is TGTGCCAGCAGCTTAAGGGGACAGGGTTACAATGAGCAGTTCTTC. The variable domain in full, completed from reference TRBV7-2 and TRBJ2-1, reads GAGVSQSPSNKVTEKGKDVELRCDPISGHTALYWYRQSLGQGLEFLIYFQGNSAPDKSGLPSDRFSAERTGGSVSTLTIQRTQQEDSAVYLCASSLRGQGYNEQFFGPGTRLTVL.

This clone was detected only once. DNA of the CDR3: TGTGCCAGCAGCTCCGGACAGGGGAATAATTCACCCCTCCACTTT. This codes for CASSSGQGNNSPLHF. This chain uses TRBV28 with TRBJ1-6; 9 bases line up with TRBD1. CDR3 size: 15 residues. V dropped 6 bases and J dropped 5; count of bases not matched to a gene: 5. Germline V lookup: CDR1 MDHEN, CDR2 SYDVKM.

This clone appeared once. V gene TRBV27 combines with J gene TRBJ2-1; 11 positions match TRBD2. In germline, CDR1 is MNHEY, CDR2 SMNVEV (reference sequence). V was pared by 7 bases and J by 9 bases, with 11 bases of the junction left unmatched. CDR3 length: 15 residues. CDR3 nucleotides: TGTGCCAGCAACCGAGTAGCGGGGGGGCCTCGTGAGCAGTTCTTC. Protein sequence: CASNRVAGGPREQFF.

CDR3 amino acids: CASSLGLANEQFF. The CDR3 nucleotides read TGTGCCAGCAGTCTGGGACTAGCAAATGAGCAGTTCTTC. This sequence joins TRBV6-6 and TRBJ2-1; TRBD2 aligns across 9 bases. J lost 7 bases, V lost 5 bases, and 3 bases had no gene match. Germline lookup yields CDR1 MNHNY and CDR2 SVGAGI (reference sequence). The CDR3 spans 13 residues.